This entry lists 5 T cell receptor beta chains sequenced from one sample in a study of Graves' ophthalmopathy and Graves' hyperthyroidism. Amplification of TCR beta CDR3 regions used RNA transcripts. First-round RT-PCR with HTBI primers preceded a second-round multiplex PCR. TCRdb re-called the multiplex PCR reads through MiXCR, storing one row per CDR3 protein. This sample has about 210,000 distinct CDR3 sequences; approximately 28% occur once, and the top ten carry approximately 8.6%. Sequences were obtained from peripheral blood. These receptors all stem from a man aged 45 to 65 with Graves' ophthalmopathy.

This clonotype was seen many times. The chain is built from TRBV2 and TRBJ2-2, with D hard to call. The CDR3 is made up of 14 amino acids. Germline loops: CDR1 SNHLY, CDR2 FYNNEI. The V gene lost 2 bases and the J gene lost 4 bases, with 8 bases spanning the gap. CDR3 protein: CASSESRTTGELFF. The DNA of the CDR3 is TGTGCCAGCAGTGAATCACGGACCACCGGGGAGCTGTTTTTT.

The rearrangement links TRBV14 to TRBJ2-7; D not resolved. V was cut by 1 base and J by 4 bases, with 5 bases left in between. This CDR3 contains 12 residues. The germline V gene encodes CDR1 SGHDN and CDR2 FVKESK. CDR3 coding DNA: TGTGCCAGCAGCCAAGTTAGATACGAGCAGTACTTC. Encoded protein: CASSQVRYEQYF.

This clonotype occurred many times. The V gene is TRBV15, the J gene TRBJ2-7; TRBD1 is a possible D gene (6 bases). The germline V gene has CDR1 LNHNV and CDR2 YYDKDF (reference sequence). The CDR3 extends over 16 amino acids. V shed 0 bases and J shed 3 bases, with 15 bases lying between them. The CDR3 DNA reads as TGTGCCACCAGCAGAGATTCTCAGGGGATATTCTACGAGCAGTACTTC. Translation gives CATSRDSQGIFYEQYF.

This clonotype was seen repeatedly, ten times or more. The chain links TRBV20-1 to TRBJ2-5; D gene unclear. Trimming pared 2 bases from V and 7 bases from J, leaving 8 bases between. Germline V gives CDR1 DFQATT, CDR2 SNEGSKA (reference sequence). This CDR3 comprises 11 residues. CDR3 sequence (DNA): TGCAGTGCTAGACACTCGGGGACCCAGTACTTC. The encoded protein is CSARHSGTQYF.

This clonotype occurred many times. DNA for the CDR3: TGTGCCAGCAGATCGACTCAACCTTCAAAAGAGACTGAAGCTTTCTTT. Translation gives CASRSTQPSKETEAFF. The genes are TRBV27 and TRBJ1-1, with no clear D. V shed 6 bases and J shed 5 bases, with 22 bases lying between them. Germline lookup yields CDR1 MNHEY and CDR2 SMNVEV (reference sequence). This CDR3 region has 16 residues.